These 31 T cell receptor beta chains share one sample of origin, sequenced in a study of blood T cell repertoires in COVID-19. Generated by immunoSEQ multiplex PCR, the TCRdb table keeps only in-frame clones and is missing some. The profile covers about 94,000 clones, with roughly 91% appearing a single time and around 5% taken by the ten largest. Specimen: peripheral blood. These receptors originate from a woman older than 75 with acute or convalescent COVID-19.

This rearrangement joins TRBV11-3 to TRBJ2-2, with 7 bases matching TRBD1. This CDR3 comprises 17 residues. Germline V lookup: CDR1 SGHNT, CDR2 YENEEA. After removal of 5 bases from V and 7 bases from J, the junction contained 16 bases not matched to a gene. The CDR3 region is CASSARQGDSGVGELFF. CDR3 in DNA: TGTGCCAGCAGCGCCCGACAGGGAGATAGTGGGGTCGGGGAGCTGTTTTTT.

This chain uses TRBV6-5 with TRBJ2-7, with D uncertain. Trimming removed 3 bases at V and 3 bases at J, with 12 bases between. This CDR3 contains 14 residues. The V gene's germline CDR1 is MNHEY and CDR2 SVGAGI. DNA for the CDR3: TGTGCCAGCAGTTATGGTGGCAGCGTCTACGAGCAGTACTTC. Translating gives CASSYGGSVYEQYF.

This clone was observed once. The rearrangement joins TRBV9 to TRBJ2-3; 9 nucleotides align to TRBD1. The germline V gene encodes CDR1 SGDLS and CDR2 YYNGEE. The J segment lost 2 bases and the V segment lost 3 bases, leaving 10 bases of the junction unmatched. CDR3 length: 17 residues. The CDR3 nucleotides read TGTGCCAGCAGCGCCCGGACAGGGGAGGTGGACACAGATACGCAGTATTTT. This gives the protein CASSARTGEVDTDTQYF.

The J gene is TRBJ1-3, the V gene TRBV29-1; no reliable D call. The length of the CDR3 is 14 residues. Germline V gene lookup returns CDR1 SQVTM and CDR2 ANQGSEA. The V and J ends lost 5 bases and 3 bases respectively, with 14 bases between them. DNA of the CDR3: TGCAGCGTTTGGACCCCAGAGGGTGGAAACACCATATATTTT. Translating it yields CSVWTPEGGNTIYF.

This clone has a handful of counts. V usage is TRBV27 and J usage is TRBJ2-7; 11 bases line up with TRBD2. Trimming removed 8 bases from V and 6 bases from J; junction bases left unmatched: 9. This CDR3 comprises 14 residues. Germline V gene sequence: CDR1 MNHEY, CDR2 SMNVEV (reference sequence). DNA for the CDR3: TGTGCCAGCGGGCTTCTAGCGGGAGGAACCGAGCAGTACTTC. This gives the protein CASGLLAGGTEQYF.

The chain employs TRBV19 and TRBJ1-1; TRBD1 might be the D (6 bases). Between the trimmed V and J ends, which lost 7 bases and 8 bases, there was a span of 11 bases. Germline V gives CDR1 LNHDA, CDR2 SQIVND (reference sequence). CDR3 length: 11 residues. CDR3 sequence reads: CASMGAGEAFF. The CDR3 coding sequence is TGTGCCAGTATGGGGGCAGGGGAAGCTTTCTTT.

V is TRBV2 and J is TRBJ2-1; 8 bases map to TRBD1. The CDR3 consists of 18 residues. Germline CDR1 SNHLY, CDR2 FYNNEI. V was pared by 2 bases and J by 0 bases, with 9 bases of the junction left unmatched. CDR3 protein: CASSEWGQATSSYNEQFF. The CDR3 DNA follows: TGTGCCAGCAGTGAATGGGGACAGGCGACGAGCTCCTACAATGAGCAGTTCTTC. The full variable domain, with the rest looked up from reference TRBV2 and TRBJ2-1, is EPEVTQTPSHQVTQMGQEVILRCVPISNHLYFYWYRQILGQKVEFLVSFYNNEISEKSEIFDDQFSVERPDGSNFTLKIRSTKLEDSAMYFCASSEWGQATSSYNEQFFGPGTRLTVL.

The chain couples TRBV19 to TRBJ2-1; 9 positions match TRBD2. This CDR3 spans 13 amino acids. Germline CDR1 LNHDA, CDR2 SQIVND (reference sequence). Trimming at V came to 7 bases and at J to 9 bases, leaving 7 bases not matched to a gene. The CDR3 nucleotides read TGTGCCAGTAAAGAAAGCGGGAGGACTGAGCAGTTCTTC. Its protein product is CASKESGRTEQFF.

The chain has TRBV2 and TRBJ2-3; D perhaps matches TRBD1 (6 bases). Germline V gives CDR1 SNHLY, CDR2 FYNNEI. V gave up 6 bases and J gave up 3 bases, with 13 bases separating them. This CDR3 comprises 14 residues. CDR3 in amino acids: CASRLRGGTDTQYF. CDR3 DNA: TGTGCCAGCAGACTCAGGGGCGGGACAGATACGCAGTATTTT.

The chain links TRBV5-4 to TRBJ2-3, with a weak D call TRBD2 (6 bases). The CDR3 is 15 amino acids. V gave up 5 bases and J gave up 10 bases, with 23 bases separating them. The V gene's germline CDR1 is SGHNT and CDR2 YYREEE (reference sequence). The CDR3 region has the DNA TGTGCCAGCAGTACCGGGACTTCCCCCCTTGAGGCGCAGTATTTT. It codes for CASSTGTSPLEAQYF.

CDR3 amino acids: CASSTRGRTEAFF. In nucleotides, the CDR3 is TGTGCCAGTAGTACAAGGGGGCGAACTGAAGCTTTCTTT. V gene TRBV19 combines with J gene TRBJ1-1; TRBD1 agrees at 7 bases. The trim removed 4 bases at V and 5 bases at J, leaving 4 bases unmatched. Germline-derived CDR1 and CDR2 are LNHDA and SQIVND (reference sequence). This CDR3 contains 13 residues.

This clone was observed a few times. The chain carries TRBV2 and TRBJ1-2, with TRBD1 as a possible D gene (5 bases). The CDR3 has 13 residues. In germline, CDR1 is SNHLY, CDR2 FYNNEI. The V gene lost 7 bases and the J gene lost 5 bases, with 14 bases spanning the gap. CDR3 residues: CASILDGTYGYTF. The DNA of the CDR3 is TGTGCCAGCATTTTAGACGGGACTTATGGCTACACCTTC.

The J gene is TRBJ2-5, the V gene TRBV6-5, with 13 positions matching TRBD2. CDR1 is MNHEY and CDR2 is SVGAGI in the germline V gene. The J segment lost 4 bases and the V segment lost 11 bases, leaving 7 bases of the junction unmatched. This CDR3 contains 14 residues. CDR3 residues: CADKLAGGRETQYF. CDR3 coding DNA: TGTGCCGACAAACTAGCGGGGGGGCGAGAGACCCAGTACTTC.

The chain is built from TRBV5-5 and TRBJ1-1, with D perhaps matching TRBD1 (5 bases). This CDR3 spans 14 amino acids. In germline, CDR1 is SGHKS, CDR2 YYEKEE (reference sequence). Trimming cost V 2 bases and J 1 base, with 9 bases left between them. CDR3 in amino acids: CASSFGHKNTEAFF. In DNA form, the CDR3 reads TGTGCCAGCAGCTTTGGACACAAGAACACTGAAGCTTTCTTT.

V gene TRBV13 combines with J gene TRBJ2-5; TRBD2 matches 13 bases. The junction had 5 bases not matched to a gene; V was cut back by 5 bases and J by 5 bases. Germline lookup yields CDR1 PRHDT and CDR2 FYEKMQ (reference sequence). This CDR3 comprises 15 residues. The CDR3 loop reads CASSLTSGGAETQYF. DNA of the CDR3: TGTGCCAGCAGCCTAACTAGCGGGGGGGCGGAGACCCAGTACTTC.

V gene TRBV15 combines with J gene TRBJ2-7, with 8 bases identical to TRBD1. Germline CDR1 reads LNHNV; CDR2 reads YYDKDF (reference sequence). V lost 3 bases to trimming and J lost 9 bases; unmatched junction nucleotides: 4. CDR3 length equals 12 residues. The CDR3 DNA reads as TGTGCCACCAGCAGCAACACAGGGGGGCAGTACTTC. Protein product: CATSSNTGGQYF.

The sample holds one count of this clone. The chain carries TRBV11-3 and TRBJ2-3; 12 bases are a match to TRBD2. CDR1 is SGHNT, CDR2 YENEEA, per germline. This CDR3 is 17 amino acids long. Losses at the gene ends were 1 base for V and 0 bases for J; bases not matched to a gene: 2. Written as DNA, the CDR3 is TGTGCCAGCAGCTTAGTAGGACTAGCGGGAAGCACAGATACGCAGTATTTT. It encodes CASSLVGLAGSTDTQYF.

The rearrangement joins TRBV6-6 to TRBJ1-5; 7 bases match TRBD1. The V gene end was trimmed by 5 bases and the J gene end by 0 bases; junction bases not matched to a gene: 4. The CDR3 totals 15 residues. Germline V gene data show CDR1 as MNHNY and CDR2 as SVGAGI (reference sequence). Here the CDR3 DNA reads TGTGCCAGCAGTCGGGACAGCAATAGCAATCAGCCCCAGCATTTT. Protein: CASSRDSNSNQPQHF.

CDR3 loop: CASSSGAGSVSNEQFF. CDR3 sequence (DNA): TGTGCCAGCAGCTCCGGGGCCGGGAGTGTCTCCAATGAGCAGTTCTTC. This chain links TRBV11-3 with TRBJ2-1; perhaps TRBD2 as D (6 bases). The germline gives CDR1 SGHNT, CDR2 YENEEA. V was trimmed by 4 bases and J by 6 bases, leaving 19 bases between them. CDR3 length: 16 amino acids.

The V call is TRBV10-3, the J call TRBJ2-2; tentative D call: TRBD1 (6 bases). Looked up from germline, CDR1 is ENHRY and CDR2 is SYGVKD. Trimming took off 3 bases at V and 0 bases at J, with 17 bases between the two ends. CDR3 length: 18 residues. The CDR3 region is CAISDNGGYLTNTGELFF. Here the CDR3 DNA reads TGTGCCATCAGTGATAATGGGGGCTATCTAACGAACACCGGGGAGCTGTTTTTT.

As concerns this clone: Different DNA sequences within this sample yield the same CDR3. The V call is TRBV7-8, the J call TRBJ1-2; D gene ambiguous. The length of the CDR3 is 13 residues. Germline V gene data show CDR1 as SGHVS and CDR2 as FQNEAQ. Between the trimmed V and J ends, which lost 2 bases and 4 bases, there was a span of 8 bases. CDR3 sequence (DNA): TGTGCCAGCAGCTTACGGGTCGGCTATGGCTACACCTTC. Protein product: CASSLRVGYGYTF.

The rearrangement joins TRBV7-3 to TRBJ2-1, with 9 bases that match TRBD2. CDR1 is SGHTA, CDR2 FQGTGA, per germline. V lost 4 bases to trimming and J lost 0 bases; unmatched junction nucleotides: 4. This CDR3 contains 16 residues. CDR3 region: CASSWNSGSSYNEQFF. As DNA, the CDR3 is TGTGCCAGCAGCTGGAATAGCGGGAGCTCCTACAATGAGCAGTTCTTC.

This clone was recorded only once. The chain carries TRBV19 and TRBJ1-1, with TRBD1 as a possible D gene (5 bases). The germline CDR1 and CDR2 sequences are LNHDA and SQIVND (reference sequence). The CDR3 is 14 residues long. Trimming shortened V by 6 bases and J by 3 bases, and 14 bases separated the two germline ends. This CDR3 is CASRIGGKDTEAFF. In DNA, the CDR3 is TGTGCCAGTAGAATCGGGGGAAAGGACACTGAAGCTTTCTTT.

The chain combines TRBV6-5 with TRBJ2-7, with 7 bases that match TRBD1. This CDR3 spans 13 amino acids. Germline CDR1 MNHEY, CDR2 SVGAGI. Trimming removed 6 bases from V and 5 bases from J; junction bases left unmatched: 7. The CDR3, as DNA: TGTGCCAGCAGGAACAGGGGACGGGACGAGCAGTACTTC. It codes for CASRNRGRDEQYF.

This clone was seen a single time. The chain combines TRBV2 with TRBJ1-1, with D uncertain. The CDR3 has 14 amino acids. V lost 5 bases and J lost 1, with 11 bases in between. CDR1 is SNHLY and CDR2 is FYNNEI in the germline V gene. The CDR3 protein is CASSPSRWNTEAFF. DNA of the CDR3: TGTGCCAGCAGTCCCTCCCGGTGGAACACTGAAGCTTTCTTT.

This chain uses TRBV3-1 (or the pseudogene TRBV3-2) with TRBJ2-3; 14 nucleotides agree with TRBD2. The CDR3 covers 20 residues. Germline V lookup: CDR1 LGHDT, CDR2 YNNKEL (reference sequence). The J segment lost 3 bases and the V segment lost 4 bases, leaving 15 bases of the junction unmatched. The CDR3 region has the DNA TGTGCCAGCAGCCTACTAGGACTAGCGGGAGGTAACGAGGGTACAGATACGCAGTATTTT. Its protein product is CASSLLGLAGGNEGTDTQYF.

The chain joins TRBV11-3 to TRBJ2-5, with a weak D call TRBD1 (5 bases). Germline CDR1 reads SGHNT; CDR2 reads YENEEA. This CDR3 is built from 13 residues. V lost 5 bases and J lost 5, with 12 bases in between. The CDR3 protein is CASSIRAGETQYF. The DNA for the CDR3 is TGTGCCAGCAGCATTCGGGCAGGGGAGACCCAGTACTTC.

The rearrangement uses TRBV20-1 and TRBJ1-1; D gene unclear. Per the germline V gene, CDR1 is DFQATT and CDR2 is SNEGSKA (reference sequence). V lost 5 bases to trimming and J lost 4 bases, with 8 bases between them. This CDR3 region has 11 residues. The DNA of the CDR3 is TGCAGTGCTTCAACTGTCACTGAAGCTTTCTTT. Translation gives CSASTVTEAFF.

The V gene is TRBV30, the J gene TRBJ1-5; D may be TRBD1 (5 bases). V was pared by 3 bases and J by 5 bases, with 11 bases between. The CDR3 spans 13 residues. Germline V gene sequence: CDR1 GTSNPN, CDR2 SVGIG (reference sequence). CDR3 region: CAWSQGTDQPQHF. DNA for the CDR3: TGTGCCTGGAGCCAGGGTACGGATCAGCCCCAGCATTTT. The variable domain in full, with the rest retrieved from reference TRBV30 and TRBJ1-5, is SQTIHQWPATLVQPVGSPLSLECTVEGTSNPNLYWYRQAAGRGLQLLFYSVGIGQISSEVPQNLSASRPQDRQFILSSKKLLLSDSGFYLCAWSQGTDQPQHFGDGTRLSIL.

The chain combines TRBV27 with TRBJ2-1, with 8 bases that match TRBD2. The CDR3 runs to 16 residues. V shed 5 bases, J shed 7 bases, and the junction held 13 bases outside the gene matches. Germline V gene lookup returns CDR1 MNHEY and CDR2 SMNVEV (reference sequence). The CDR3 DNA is TGTGCCAGCAGTCCCAATAGCGGGGAGGGCCGGAATGAGCAGTTCTTC. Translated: CASSPNSGEGRNEQFF.

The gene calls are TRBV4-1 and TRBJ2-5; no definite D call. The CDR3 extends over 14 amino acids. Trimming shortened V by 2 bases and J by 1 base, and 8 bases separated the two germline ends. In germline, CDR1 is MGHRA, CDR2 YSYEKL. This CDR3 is CASSQTPLQETQYF. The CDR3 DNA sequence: TGCGCCAGCAGCCAAACGCCACTCCAAGAGACCCAGTACTTC.